The 23 T cell receptor beta chains below come from one sample, sequenced in a study of shared clonotypes between healthy human individuals. The repertoire was sequenced with immunoSEQ multiplex PCR; TCRdb's copy has only in-frame clones and lacks some. The table shows millions of clones, with around nine tenths occurring only once. Material for sequencing was naive CD4+ T cells sorted from blood. Subset described: CD45RA+ positively selected. These receptors all stem from a man aged 18-30 years in good health.

The rearrangement joins TRBV27 to TRBJ1-2; no reliable D call. Trimming took 2 bases from V and 0 from J, leaving 4 bases between them. The germline CDR1 and CDR2 sequences are MNHEY and SMNVEV (reference sequence). CDR3 length: 13 residues. CDR3 loop: CASSLKSNYGYTF. CDR3 in DNA: TGTGCCAGCAGTTTAAAGTCTAACTATGGCTACACCTTC.

This clone was recorded once. This chain links TRBV11-1 with TRBJ2-4, with 14 bases aligning to TRBD2. This CDR3 has 17 residues. V gave up 0 bases and J gave up 8 bases; unmatched junction bases: 6. Germline V gene lookup returns CDR1 SGHAT and CDR2 FQDESV (reference sequence). The chain's CDR3 is CASSLAWTSGRLDIQYF. In nucleotides, the CDR3 is TGTGCCAGCAGCTTAGCTTGGACTAGCGGGAGGTTGGACATTCAGTACTTC.

The CDR3 nucleotides are TGCGCCAGCAGCCGAGATCAGGGTACCGGGGAGCTGTTTTTT. This codes for CASSRDQGTGELFF. The chain links TRBV4-3 to TRBJ2-2; TRBD1 is a possible D gene (5 bases). V was pared by 4 bases and J by 5 bases, with 11 bases between. Germline lookup yields CDR1 LGHNA and CDR2 YSLEER. This CDR3 has 14 residues.

There are a few counts of this clone. The V gene is TRBV7-9, the J gene TRBJ1-1, with no clear D. The CDR3 is 14 amino acids. Per the germline V gene, CDR1 is SEHNR and CDR2 is FQNEAQ (reference sequence). Trimming removed 0 bases at V and 5 bases at J, with 10 bases between. For the CDR3, the DNA is TGTGCCAGCAGCTTAGCGTGGACGGGAACTGAAGCTTTCTTT. Its translation: CASSLAWTGTEAFF.

The chain is built from TRBV9 and TRBJ2-5; TRBD2 matches at 11 bases. In germline, CDR1 is SGDLS, CDR2 YYNGEE. CDR3 length equals 17 residues. Trimming at V came to 0 bases and at J to 4 bases, leaving 8 bases not matched to a gene. CDR3 protein: CASSVGYSGGAIETQYF. CDR3 in DNA: TGTGCCAGCAGCGTAGGGTATAGCGGGGGGGCCATAGAGACCCAGTACTTC.

The rearrangement joins TRBV2 to TRBJ1-1; D remains unclear. Germline CDR1 SNHLY, CDR2 FYNNEI. The V gene lost 7 bases and the J gene lost 0 bases, with 15 bases spanning the gap. The CDR3 extends over 15 amino acids. Here the CDR3 reads CASIITTQLNTEAFF. In DNA form, the CDR3 reads TGTGCCAGCATTATAACGACACAGTTGAACACTGAAGCTTTCTTT.

The rearrangement links TRBV13 to TRBJ2-4; the D gene is possibly TRBD2 (6 bases). The CDR3 covers 12 residues. Per the germline V gene, CDR1 is PRHDT and CDR2 is FYEKMQ (reference sequence). V was clipped by 3 bases and J by 10 bases, with 10 bases between them. CDR3 bases: TGTGCCAGCAGCTTGGGACTCTCGATTCAGTACTTC. Its translation: CASSLGLSIQYF.

This chain links TRBV5-1 with TRBJ1-1; D perhaps matches TRBD1 (5 bases). Germline-derived CDR1 and CDR2 are SGHRS and YFSETQ. Trimming removed 0 bases from V and 0 bases from J, with 12 bases in between. There are 16 residues in the CDR3. CDR3 in DNA: TGCGCCAGCAGCTTGGATGGGGGAAGGATGAACACTGAAGCTTTCTTT. It is translated as CASSLDGGRMNTEAFF.

The V and J genes are TRBV19 and TRBJ2-2; D is possibly TRBD1 (5 bases). Germline lookup yields CDR1 LNHDA and CDR2 SQIVND (reference sequence). The CDR3 totals 16 residues. V lost 1 base, J lost 2 bases, and 11 bases lay in between. In DNA form, the CDR3 reads TGTGCCAGTAGTATAGCCCCAGGGTATAACACCGGGGAGCTGTTTTTT. Protein: CASSIAPGYNTGELFF.

This clone showed up just a few times. V is TRBV5-1 and J is TRBJ1-1; maybe TRBD1 (5 bases). The CDR3 is made up of 16 amino acids. V was pared by 4 bases and J by 0 bases, with 16 bases between. Germline CDR1 and CDR2: SGHRS and YFSETQ. The CDR3 is CASSTGTLDMNTEAFF. The DNA for the CDR3 is TGCGCCAGCAGCACCGGGACTCTCGATATGAACACTGAAGCTTTCTTT. Full variable domain (rest looked up from reference TRBV5-1 and TRBJ1-1): KAGVTQTPRYLIKTRGQQVTLSCSPISGHRSVSWYQQTPGQGLQFLFEYFSETQRNKGNFPGRFSGRQFSNSRSEMNVSTLELGDSALYLCASSTGTLDMNTEAFFGQGTRLTVV.

This clone was seen once. This chain connects TRBV7-2 to TRBJ2-3; tentatively, D is TRBD2 (6 bases). The CDR3 is 15 amino acids. Trimming left V 5 bases short and J 2 bases short, with 14 bases between. CDR1 is SGHTA, CDR2 FQGNSA, per germline. The CDR3 DNA sequence: TGTGCCAGCAGCGCGACTAGTGGGGACACAGATACGCAGTATTTT. It codes for CASSATSGDTDTQYF.

V is TRBV14 and J is TRBJ1-1; perhaps TRBD1 as D (5 bases). CDR1 SGHDN and CDR2 FVKESK come from the germline V gene. The V and J ends lost 6 bases and 0 bases respectively, with 8 bases between them. This CDR3 is built from 13 residues. This chain's CDR3 is CASRRGLNTEAFF. The CDR3 nucleotides read TGTGCCAGCAGACGGGGCCTGAACACTGAAGCTTTCTTT. Together with reference TRBV14 and TRBJ1-1, the CDR3 gives the full variable domain: EAGVTQFPSHSVIEKGQTVTLRCDPISGHDNLYWYRRVMGKEIKFLLHFVKESKQDESGMPNNRFLAERTGGTYSTLKVQPAELEDSGVYFCASRRGLNTEAFFGQGTRLTVV.

The chain links TRBV30 to TRBJ2-2; either TRBD1 or TRBD2 may fit D (6 bases each). V lost 0 bases and J lost 5, with 19 bases in between. The CDR3 runs 17 residues. Germline V gene data show CDR1 as GTSNPN and CDR2 as SVGIG (reference sequence). CDR3 in amino acids: CAWSVSVGGAGTGELFF. CDR3 nucleotide sequence: TGTGCCTGGAGTGTATCGGTGGGGGGCGCTGGTACCGGGGAGCTGTTTTTT.

This chain joins TRBV9 and TRBJ2-3, with D possibly called TRBD1 or TRBD2 (5 bases each). The V gene lost 6 bases and the J gene lost 0 bases, with 11 bases spanning the gap. Germline values: CDR1 SGDLS, CDR2 YYNGEE. There are 14 residues in the CDR3. The CDR3 nucleotides read TGTGCCAGCACCAAGGGACGGAGCACAGATACGCAGTATTTT. As protein: CASTKGRSTDTQYF.

This chain joins TRBV27 and TRBJ2-5, with 12 positions matching TRBD2. This CDR3 has 13 amino acids. Germline lookup yields CDR1 MNHEY and CDR2 SMNVEV (reference sequence). V shed 5 bases, J shed 11 bases, and the junction held 6 bases outside the gene matches. The DNA for the CDR3 is TGTGCCAGCAGTATAAACACTAGCGGGAGGCAGTACTTC. It specifies CASSINTSGRQYF.

This clone was seen once. The rearrangement joins TRBV10-3 to TRBJ2-3; TRBD1 or TRBD2 may be the D gene (6 bases each). Between the trimmed V and J ends, which lost 4 bases and 2 bases, there was a span of 10 bases. CDR1 ENHRY and CDR2 SYGVKD come from the germline V gene. The CDR3 length is 14 residues. The CDR3 here is CAISGGGTTDTQYF. The CDR3 DNA is TGTGCCATCAGTGGAGGGGGGACCACAGATACGCAGTATTTT.

The V call is TRBV7-9, the J call TRBJ1-4; no firm D call. V was pared by 5 bases and J by 4 bases, with 17 bases between. The CDR3 is made up of 16 amino acids. Per germline, CDR1 SEHNR and CDR2 FQNEAQ (reference sequence). This CDR3 is CASSRAPPMDNEKLFF. For the CDR3, the DNA is TGTGCCAGCAGCCGCGCTCCCCCCATGGATAATGAAAAACTGTTTTTT.

The J gene is TRBJ1-5, the V gene TRBV30; D is uncertain. Germline loops: CDR1 GTSNPN, CDR2 SVGIG (reference sequence). V was trimmed by 3 bases and J by 5 bases, leaving 11 bases between them. The CDR3 has 13 residues. As DNA, the CDR3 is TGTGCCTGGAGCCCAAGGAGGGATCAGCCCCAGCATTTT. Amino acids: CAWSPRRDQPQHF.

This clone has only a few counts. This chain links TRBV19 with TRBJ1-5; D possibly corresponds to TRBD1 (5 bases). The CDR3 has 14 residues. The germline CDR1 and CDR2 sequences are LNHDA and SQIVND (reference sequence). V gave up 3 bases and J gave up 3 bases, with 9 bases separating them. The CDR3 is CASSMEGFNQPQHF. CDR3 bases: TGTGCCAGTAGTATGGAGGGGTTCAATCAGCCCCAGCATTTT.

This clone appeared once. The V gene is TRBV11-1, the J gene TRBJ2-5; D ambiguous. V lost 0 bases and J lost 1, with 6 bases in between. The germline V gene has CDR1 SGHAT and CDR2 FQDESV (reference sequence). This CDR3 comprises 14 residues. CDR3 loop: CASSLALVQETQYF. In DNA form, the CDR3 reads TGTGCCAGCAGCTTAGCGCTCGTCCAAGAGACCCAGTACTTC.

V and J are TRBV2 and TRBJ1-3, with TRBD1 as a possible D gene (6 bases). Trimming shortened V by 7 bases and J by 0 bases, and 16 bases separated the two germline ends. The CDR3 is made up of 16 amino acids. The germline V gene encodes CDR1 SNHLY and CDR2 FYNNEI. In nucleotides, the CDR3 is TGTGCCAGCACTCAGGGACAAGTGGACTCTGGAAACACCATATATTTT. This gives the protein CASTQGQVDSGNTIYF.

The J gene is TRBJ2-7, the V gene TRBV11-2; 7 bases are shared with TRBD1. Trimming took 3 bases from V and 0 from J; bases not matched to a gene: 8. Germline V CDR1 and CDR2: SGHAT, FQNNGV. This CDR3 spans 16 amino acids. The CDR3 nucleotides read TGTGCCAGCAGCTTCGGTGCGGACAGGAGCTCCTACGAGCAGTACTTC. Its protein product is CASSFGADRSSYEQYF.

The V gene is TRBV28, the J gene TRBJ2-7; the D gene is possibly TRBD2 (6 bases). Germline values: CDR1 MDHEN, CDR2 SYDVKM. The CDR3 runs to 17 residues. The ends were cut back, 1 base at V and 0 bases at J, with 16 bases in the middle. CDR3 protein: CASSLFSRGKSSYEQYF. CDR3 sequence (DNA): TGTGCCAGCAGTTTATTTTCGCGGGGTAAAAGCTCCTACGAGCAGTACTTC.